The present T cell receptor beta chain was sequenced within a study of T cells expressing NK-cell markers. The CDR3 extends over 13 amino acids. CDR1 is SGHAT, CDR2 FQNNGV, per germline. TCRdb re-analyzed the 5' RACE reads; it lists each CDR3 protein once, without DNA. Its table lists approximately 440,000 distinct CDR3 sequences. The sample taken for sequencing was blood T cells: a sorted CD56 or NKG2C T cell subset, CD4+ or CD8+ T cells, or bulk PBMC T cells (not recorded which). This TCR was sampled from a woman between 45 and 60 years old in good health. This chain joins TRBV11-2 and TRBJ1-1. The CDR3 region is CASSRELYTEAFF. The full variable domain, with the rest looked up from reference TRBV11-2 and TRBJ1-1, is EAGVAQSPRYKIIEKRQSVAFWCNPISGHATLYWYQQILGQGPKLLIQFQNNGVVDDSQLPKDRFSAERLKGVDSTLKIQPAKLEDSAVYLCASSRELYTEAFFGQGTRLTVV.